What follows describes a single T cell receptor (beta chain). The CDR3 has 12 residues. The V end lost 4 bases, the J end lost 8 bases, and 9 bases lay between the germline ends. Looked up from germline, CDR1 is LGHDT and CDR2 is YNNKEL (reference sequence). The data stem from a study of CD8 T cells in Susac syndrome. The RNA, roughly 0.5 to 1 ug, was put through reverse transcription using random hexamers. TCRdb reprocessed the immunoSEQ multiplex PCR reads via MiXCR and lists one record per CDR3 protein. The repertoire holds more than 75,000 distinct CDR3 sequences, roughly 94% seen once, with around 0.25% in the top ten.

Specimen: CD8+ T cells from PBMCs. The V gene is TRBV3-1, the J gene TRBJ2-1, with a weak D call TRBD2 (5 bases). The TCR originated in a human donor in good health. CDR3 region: CASSLGLYEQFF. The CDR3 DNA reads TGTGCCAGCAGCCTTGGACTTTATGAGCAGTTCTTC.